This T cell receptor beta chain is from a study of blood T cell repertoires in COVID-19. Study context: The samples span acute and convalescent COVID-19 from the United States, Italy and Spain. T cells, B-cell-depleted T cells, or PBMCs provided the cDNA or gDNA that served as material.

Losses at the gene ends were 6 bases for V and 10 bases for J; bases not matched to a gene: 12. The length of the CDR3 is 15 residues. Germline CDR1 reads SNHLY; CDR2 reads FYNNEI. How the authors handled the data: How many nucleated cells were present was estimated from reference gene primer amplification. Sequenced by immunoSEQ multiplex PCR; TCRdb stores in-frame clones only, minus some. Clonal size and the V and J genes are those of that table, whereas D and trimming came from the DNA. The table has 150,000 to 170,000 clones, about four fifths seen once; the top ten hold 29%. The sequence was obtained from a woman in her fifties or sixties with acute or convalescent COVID-19. The V gene is TRBV2, the J gene TRBJ1-6; 7 bases fit TRBD1. What was sequenced was peripheral blood. CDR3 amino acids: CASSTQGVVGSPLHF. CDR3 coding DNA: TGTGCCAGCAGCACCCAGGGGGTCGTAGGGTCACCCCTCCACTTT.